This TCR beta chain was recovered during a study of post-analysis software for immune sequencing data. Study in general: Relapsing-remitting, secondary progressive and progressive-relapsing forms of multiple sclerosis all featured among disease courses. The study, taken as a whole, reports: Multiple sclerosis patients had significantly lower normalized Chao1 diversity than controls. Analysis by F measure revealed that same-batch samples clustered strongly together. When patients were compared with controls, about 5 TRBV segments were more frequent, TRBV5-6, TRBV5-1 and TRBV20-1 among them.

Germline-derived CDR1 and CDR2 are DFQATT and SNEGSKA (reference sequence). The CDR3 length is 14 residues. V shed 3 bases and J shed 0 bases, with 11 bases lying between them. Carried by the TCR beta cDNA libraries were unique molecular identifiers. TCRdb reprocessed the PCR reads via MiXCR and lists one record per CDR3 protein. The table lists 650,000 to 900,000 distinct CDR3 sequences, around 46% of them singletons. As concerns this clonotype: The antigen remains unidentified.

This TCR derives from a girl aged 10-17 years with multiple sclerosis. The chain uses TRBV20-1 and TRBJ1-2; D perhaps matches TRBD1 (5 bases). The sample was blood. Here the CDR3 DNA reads TGCAGTGCTAGTGACAGAGACACTAACTATGGCTACACCTTC. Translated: CSASDRDTNYGYTF.